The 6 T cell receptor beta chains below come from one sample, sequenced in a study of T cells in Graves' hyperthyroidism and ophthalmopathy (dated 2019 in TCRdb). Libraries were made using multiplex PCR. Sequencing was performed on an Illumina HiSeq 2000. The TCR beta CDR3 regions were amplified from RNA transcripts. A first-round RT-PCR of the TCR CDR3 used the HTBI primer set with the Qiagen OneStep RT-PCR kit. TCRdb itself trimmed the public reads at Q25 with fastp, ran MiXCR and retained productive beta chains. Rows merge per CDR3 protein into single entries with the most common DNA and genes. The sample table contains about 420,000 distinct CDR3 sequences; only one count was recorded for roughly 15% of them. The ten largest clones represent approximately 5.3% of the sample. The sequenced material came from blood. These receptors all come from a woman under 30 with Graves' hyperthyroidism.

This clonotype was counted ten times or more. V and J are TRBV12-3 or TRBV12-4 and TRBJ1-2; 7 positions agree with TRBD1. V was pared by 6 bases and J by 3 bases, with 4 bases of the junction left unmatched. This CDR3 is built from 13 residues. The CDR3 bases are TGTGCCAGCAGAGGGGGCGCCGACTATGGCTACACCTTC. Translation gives CASRGGADYGYTF.

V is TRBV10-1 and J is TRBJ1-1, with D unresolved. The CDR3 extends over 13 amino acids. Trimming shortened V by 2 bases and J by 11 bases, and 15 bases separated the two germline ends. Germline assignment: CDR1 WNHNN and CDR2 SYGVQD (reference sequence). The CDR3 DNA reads TGCGCCAGCAGTGAGCGGACCGAAGGCCGGGCTTTCTTT. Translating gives CASSERTEGRAFF.

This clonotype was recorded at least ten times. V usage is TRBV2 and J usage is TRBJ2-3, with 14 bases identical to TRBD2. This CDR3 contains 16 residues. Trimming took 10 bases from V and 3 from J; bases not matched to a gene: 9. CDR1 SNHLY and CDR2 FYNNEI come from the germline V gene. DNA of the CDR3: TGTGCCACACGAAGGGGACTAGCGGGAGAGACAGATACGCAGTATTTT. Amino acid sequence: CATRRGLAGETDTQYF.

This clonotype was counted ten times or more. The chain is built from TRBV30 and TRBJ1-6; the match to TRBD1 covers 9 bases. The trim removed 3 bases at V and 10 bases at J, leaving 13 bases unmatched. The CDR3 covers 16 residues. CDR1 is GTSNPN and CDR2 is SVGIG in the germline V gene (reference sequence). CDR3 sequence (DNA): TGTGCCTGGAGGGAAACAGGGGGCACTGACTTATCACCCCTCCACTTT. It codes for CAWRETGGTDLSPLHF.

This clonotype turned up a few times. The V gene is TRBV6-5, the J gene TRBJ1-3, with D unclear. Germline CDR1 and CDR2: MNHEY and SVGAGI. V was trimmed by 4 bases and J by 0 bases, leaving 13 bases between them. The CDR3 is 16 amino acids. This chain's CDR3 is CASSSSRPDSGNTIYF. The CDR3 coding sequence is TGTGCCAGCAGTTCAAGTAGACCAGACTCTGGAAACACCATATATTTT.

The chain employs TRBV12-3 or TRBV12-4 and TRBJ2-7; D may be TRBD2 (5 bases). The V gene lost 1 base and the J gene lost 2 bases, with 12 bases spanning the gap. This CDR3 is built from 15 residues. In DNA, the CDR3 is TGTGCCAGCAGTTTAGGAGGGAGTGGGACCTACGAGCAGTACTTC. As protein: CASSLGGSGTYEQYF.